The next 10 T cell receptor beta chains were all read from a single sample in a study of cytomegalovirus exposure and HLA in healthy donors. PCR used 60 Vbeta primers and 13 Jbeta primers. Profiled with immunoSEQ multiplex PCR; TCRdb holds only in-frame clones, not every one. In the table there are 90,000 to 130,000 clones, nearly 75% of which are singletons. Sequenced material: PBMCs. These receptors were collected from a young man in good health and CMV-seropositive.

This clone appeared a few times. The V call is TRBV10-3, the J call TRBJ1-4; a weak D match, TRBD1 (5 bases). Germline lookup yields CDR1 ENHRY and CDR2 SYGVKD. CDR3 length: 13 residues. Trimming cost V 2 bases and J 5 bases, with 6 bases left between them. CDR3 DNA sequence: TGTGCCATCAGTGAGCACAGGAATGAAAAACTGTTTTTT. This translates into CAISEHRNEKLFF.

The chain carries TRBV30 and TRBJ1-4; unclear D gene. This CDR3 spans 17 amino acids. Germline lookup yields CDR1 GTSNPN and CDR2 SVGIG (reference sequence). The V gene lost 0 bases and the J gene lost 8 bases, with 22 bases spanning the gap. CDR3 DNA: TGTGCCTGGAGTGTTTCCTCGACACAGCGGCCGGGGGAAAAACTGTTTTTT. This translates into CAWSVSSTQRPGEKLFF.

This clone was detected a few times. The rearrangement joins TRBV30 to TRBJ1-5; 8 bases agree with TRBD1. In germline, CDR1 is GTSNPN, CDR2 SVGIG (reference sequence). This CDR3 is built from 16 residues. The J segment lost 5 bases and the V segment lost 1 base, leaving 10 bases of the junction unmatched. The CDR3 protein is CAWSGPEAGGDQPQHF. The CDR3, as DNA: TGTGCCTGGAGTGGGCCAGAGGCAGGGGGCGATCAGCCCCAGCATTTT.

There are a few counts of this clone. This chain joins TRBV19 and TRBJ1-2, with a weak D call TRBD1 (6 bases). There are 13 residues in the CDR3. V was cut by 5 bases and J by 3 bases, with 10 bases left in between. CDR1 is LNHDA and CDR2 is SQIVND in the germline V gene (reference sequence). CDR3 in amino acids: CASSESGDYGYTF. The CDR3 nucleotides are TGTGCCAGTAGTGAGTCAGGGGACTATGGCTACACCTTC. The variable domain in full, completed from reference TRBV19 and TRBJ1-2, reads DGGITQSPKYLFRKEGQNVTLSCEQNLNHDAMYWYRQDPGQGLRLIYYSQIVNDFQKGDIAEGYSVSREKKESFPLTVTSAQKNPTAFYLCASSESGDYGYTFGSGTRLTVV.

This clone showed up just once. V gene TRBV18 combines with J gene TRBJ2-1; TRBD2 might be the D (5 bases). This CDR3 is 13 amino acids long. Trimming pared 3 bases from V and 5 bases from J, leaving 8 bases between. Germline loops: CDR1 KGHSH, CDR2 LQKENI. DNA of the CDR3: TGTGCCAGCTCACCCGGGATCAACAATGAGCAGTTCTTC. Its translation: CASSPGINNEQFF.

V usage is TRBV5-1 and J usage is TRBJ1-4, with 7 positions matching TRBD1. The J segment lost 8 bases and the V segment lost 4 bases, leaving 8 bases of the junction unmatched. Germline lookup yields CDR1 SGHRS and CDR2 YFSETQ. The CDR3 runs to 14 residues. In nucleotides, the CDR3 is TGCGCCAGCAGCCCCGGGACAGAGGAGGAAAAACTGTTTTTT. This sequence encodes CASSPGTEEEKLFF. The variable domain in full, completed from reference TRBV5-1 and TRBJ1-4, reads KAGVTQTPRYLIKTRGQQVTLSCSPISGHRSVSWYQQTPGQGLQFLFEYFSETQRNKGNFPGRFSGRQFSNSRSEMNVSTLELGDSALYLCASSPGTEEEKLFFGSGTQLSVL.

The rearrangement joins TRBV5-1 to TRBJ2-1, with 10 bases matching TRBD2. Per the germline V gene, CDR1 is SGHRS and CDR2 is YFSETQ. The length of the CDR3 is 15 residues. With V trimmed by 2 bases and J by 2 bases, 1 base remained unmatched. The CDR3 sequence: CASSFSGGAYNEQFF. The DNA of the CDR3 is TGCGCCAGCAGCTTCAGCGGGGGGGCCTACAATGAGCAGTTCTTC.

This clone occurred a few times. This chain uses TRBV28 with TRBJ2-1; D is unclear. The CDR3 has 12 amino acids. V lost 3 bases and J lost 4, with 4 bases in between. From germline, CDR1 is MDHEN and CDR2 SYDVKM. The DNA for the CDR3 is TGTGCCAGCAGTTTTGAGTACAATGAGCAGTTCTTC. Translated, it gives CASSFEYNEQFF.

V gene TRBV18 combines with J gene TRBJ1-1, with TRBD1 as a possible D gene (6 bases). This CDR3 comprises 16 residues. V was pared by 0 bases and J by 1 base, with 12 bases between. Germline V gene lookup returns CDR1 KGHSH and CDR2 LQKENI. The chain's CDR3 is CASSPPGGVGNTEAFF. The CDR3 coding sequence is TGTGCCAGCTCACCACCAGGGGGTGTGGGGAACACTGAAGCTTTCTTT.

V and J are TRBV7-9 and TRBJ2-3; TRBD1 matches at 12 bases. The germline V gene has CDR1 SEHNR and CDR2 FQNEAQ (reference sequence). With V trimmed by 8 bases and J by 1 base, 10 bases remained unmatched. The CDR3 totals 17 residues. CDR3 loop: CASAGRDRGPGTDTQYF. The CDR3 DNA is TGTGCCAGCGCGGGGCGGGACAGGGGGCCTGGCACAGATACGCAGTATTTT.